These 25 T cell receptor beta chains share one sample of origin, sequenced in a study of T cells in women clearing cervical HPV infection listed by TCRdb under 2018. Library construction relied on the immunoSEQ multiplex PCR assay. TCRdb re-hosts the immuneACCESS table, in-frame sequences only. Its copies lack some clones; in the studies checked, an unresolved V gene accounts for under half of them, and the cause for the rest is not known. In this sample's table one finds over 10,000 clones. Approximately 20% of the sample goes to the ten largest clones. Source material: blood buffy coat. The origin of the receptors is a woman between 18 and 70 years old with a cervical HPV16 infection that either progressed to CIN3+ or cleared (not recorded which).

Remarks on this clone: The DNA ends 3 residues before the CDR3 does, and the rest of the CDR3 is filled in from the germline J gene. The rearrangement links TRBV30 to TRBJ1-2, with D possibly being TRBD1 (5 bases). Germline V CDR1 and CDR2: GTSNPN, SVGIG (reference sequence). This CDR3 spans 16 amino acids. The ends were cut back, 0 bases at V and 4 bases at J, with 18 bases in the middle. CDR3 sequence reads: CAWSVTGRAKAYGYTF. Incomplete CDR3 DNA: TGTGCCTGGAGTGTAACAGGTCGTGCGAAGGCCTATGGC. The full variable domain, in which reference TRBV30 and TRBJ1-2 provide the parts outside the CDR3, is SQTIHQWPATLVQPVGSPLSLECTVEGTSNPNLYWYRQAAGRGLQLLFYSVGIGQISSEVPQNLSASRPQDRQFILSSKKLLLSDSGFYLCAWSVTGRAKAYGYTFGSGTRLTVV.

With respect to this clone: The read terminates 3 residues ahead of where the CDR3 ends, so the germline J gene completes it. The rearrangement uses TRBV6-1 and TRBJ2-7, with 12 bases lining up with TRBD2. This CDR3 has 15 residues. Germline CDR1 and CDR2: MNHNS and SASEGT. V lost 4 bases and J lost 0; bases outside the gene matches: 1. This CDR3 is CASSGLAGASYEQYF. The DNA read from the CDR3 is TGTGCCAGCAGTGGACTAGCGGGGGCCTCCTACGAG.

For this clone: Sequencing ends 3 residues short of the CDR3 end; the germline J gene provides the rest. The V and J genes are TRBV18 and TRBJ1-2; tentatively, D is TRBD1 (5 bases). Trimming took 4 bases from V and 3 from J, leaving 12 bases between them. Germline loops: CDR1 KGHSH, CDR2 LQKENI. The CDR3 has 14 amino acids. This chain's CDR3 is CASSQGMRDYGYTF. The DNA read from the CDR3 is TGTGCCAGCTCACAGGGGATGAGAGACTATGGC.

Details on this clone: The read ends 3 residues before the CDR3 terminus; that terminus is restored from the germline J gene. The J gene is TRBJ2-3, the V gene TRBV9, with 9 bases aligning to TRBD2. The CDR3 has 16 residues. V dropped 3 bases and J dropped 3; count of bases not matched to a gene: 8. Germline V gives CDR1 SGDLS, CDR2 YYNGEE. The sequenced CDR3 bases are TGTGCCAGCAGCGAAAATCTAGCGGGGCTGACAGATACG. Translation: CASSENLAGLTDT. The CDR3 as a whole reads CASSENLAGLTDTQYF.

On this clone: The observed sequence ends 3 residues before the CDR3 terminus, with the missing tail filled in from the germline J gene. V gene TRBV6-1 combines with J gene TRBJ2-4, with 9 bases lining up with TRBD2. This CDR3 is built from 15 residues. Germline V gene lookup returns CDR1 MNHNS and CDR2 SASEGT. Trimming took 2 bases from V and 8 from J; bases not matched to a gene: 7. The CDR3 bases that were read are TGTGCCAGCAGTGAAACCGGGACTAGCTCCGACATT. Protein sequence: CASSETGTSSDI. The whole CDR3 reads CASSETGTSSDIQYF.

As regards this clone: The read finishes 3 residues shy of the CDR3 end, and the germline J gene is used to complete it. This sequence joins TRBV5-1 and TRBJ2-1; no clear D. Germline CDR1 is SGHRS and CDR2 is YFSETQ. This CDR3 spans 16 amino acids. V shed 4 bases and J shed 7 bases, with 21 bases lying between them. CDR3 DNA (partial): TGCGCCAGCAGCCTGACCTCCGGGTCCTCGTGGAATGAG. Its translation: CASSLTSGSSWNE. The entire CDR3 reads CASSLTSGSSWNEQFF.

Comments on this clone: The CDR3 extends 3 residues past the end of the read, so its final part is completed from the germline J gene. The chain employs TRBV10-2 and TRBJ2-5; 10 positions agree with TRBD1. V lost 6 bases to trimming and J lost 5 bases; unmatched junction nucleotides: 6. The CDR3 spans 14 residues. Germline V gene sequence: CDR1 WSHSY, CDR2 SAAADI. The CDR3 here is CASRGTGEWETQYF. The DNA read from the CDR3 is TGCGCCAGCAGAGGGACAGGGGAGTGGGAGACC.

Comments on this clone: With the read ending 3 residues before the CDR3 end, the germline J gene is used to fill in that end. The chain links TRBV5-5 to TRBJ1-1, with a weak D call TRBD1 (6 bases). Between the trimmed V and J ends, which lost 2 bases and 4 bases, there was a span of 15 bases. The germline V gene has CDR1 SGHKS and CDR2 YYEKEE (reference sequence). This CDR3 has 15 residues. The sequenced part of the CDR3 DNA is TGTGCCAGCAGCTTTATGAGACAGGCGGTCACTGAA. This codes for CASSFMRQAVTE. In full, the CDR3 reads CASSFMRQAVTEAFF. Full variable domain (remainder filled in from reference TRBV5-5 and TRBJ1-1): DAGVTQSPTHLIKTRGQQVTLRCSPISGHKSVSWYQQVLGQGPQFIFQYYEKEERGRGNFPDRFSARQFPNYSSELNVNALLLGDSALYLCASSFMRQAVTEAFFGQGTRLTVV.

On this clone itself: The read terminates 3 residues before the CDR3 end, so the remaining end is supplied by the germline J gene. The gene calls are TRBV2 and TRBJ1-4, with 8 bases matching TRBD1. The CDR3 consists of 14 residues. Trimming removed 5 bases from V and 4 bases from J; junction bases left unmatched: 3. In germline, CDR1 is SNHLY, CDR2 FYNNEI. The part of the CDR3 DNA that was read is TGTGCCAGCAGTTCAGGGGGCGTTAATGAAAAA. The encoded protein is CASSSGGVNEK. The whole CDR3 protein is CASSSGGVNEKLFF.

In the case of this clone: The read is 3 residues too short to cover the CDR3 end, so that end is filled in from the germline J gene. The rearrangement uses TRBV19 and TRBJ1-2; tentatively, D is TRBD1 (6 bases). CDR1 and CDR2 (germline): LNHDA, SQIVND (reference sequence). The CDR3 loop spans 15 amino acids. Partial CDR3 DNA: TGTGCCAGTAGTACCCGGAACAGGGAGACAGATACC. This sequence encodes CASSTRNRETDT. The full CDR3 protein reads CASSTRNRETDTYTF.

A remark on this clone: Coverage ceases 3 residues before the CDR3 finishes, and the germline J gene fills in the end. The J gene is TRBJ2-3, the V gene TRBV5-4; TRBD2 matches 7 bases. V lost 5 bases, J lost 0 bases, and 3 bases stayed unmatched. The V gene's germline CDR1 is SGHNT and CDR2 YYREEE (reference sequence). This CDR3 contains 14 residues. The part of the CDR3 DNA that was read is TGTGCCAGCAGACGGGACTATAGCACAGATACG. Translation gives CASRRDYSTDT. The whole CDR3 reads CASRRDYSTDTQYF. Full variable domain (rest looked up from reference TRBV5-4 and TRBJ2-3): ETGVTQSPTHLIKTRGQQVTLRCSSQSGHNTVSWYQQALGQGPQFIFQYYREEENGRGNFPPRFSGLQFPNYSSELNVNALELDDSALYLCASRRDYSTDTQYFGPGTRLTVL.

On this clone: The read gets to within 3 residues of the CDR3 end, and the germline J gene fills in the rest. The chain is built from TRBV13 and TRBJ2-3, with D unclear. From germline, CDR1 is PRHDT and CDR2 FYEKMQ (reference sequence). This CDR3 spans 16 amino acids. The germline V and J ends were trimmed by 3 bases and 2 bases, with 15 bases remaining between them. The CDR3 protein is CASSFGDFGPTDTQYF. The sequenced CDR3 bases are TGTGCCAGCAGCTTCGGAGACTTTGGTCCCACAGATACG.

With respect to this clone: Coverage ceases 3 residues before the CDR3 finishes, and the germline J gene fills in the end. The chain links TRBV7-3 to TRBJ2-7; 7 positions agree with TRBD1. The CDR3 has 13 residues. The V gene end was trimmed by 8 bases and the J gene end by 0 bases; junction bases not matched to a gene: 4. Per the germline V gene, CDR1 is SGHTA and CDR2 is FQGTGA. The CDR3 DNA, read in part, is TGTGCCAGCGCCCGGGACAGCTCCTACGAG. This codes for CASARDSSYE. The whole CDR3 protein reads CASARDSSYEQYF.

Details on this clone: The DNA ends 3 residues before the CDR3 does, and the rest of the CDR3 is filled in from the germline J gene. The rearrangement uses TRBV7-2 and TRBJ2-1; 7 bases map to TRBD2. The germline V gene encodes CDR1 SGHTA and CDR2 FQGNSA. The V and J ends lost 3 bases and 2 bases, in that order; junction bases with no gene match: 4. The CDR3 consists of 15 residues. The sequenced part of the CDR3 DNA is TGTGCCAGCAGCTTTGGGAGCGGGACCTACAATGAG. Its translation: CASSFGSGTYNE. The complete CDR3 reads CASSFGSGTYNEQFF.

About this clone: The CDR3 is cut off 3 residues early in the read; its end comes from the germline J gene. The chain combines TRBV5-5 with TRBJ2-2; 7 bases align to TRBD2. The CDR3 contains 15 residues. V gave up 4 bases and J gave up 5 bases; unmatched junction bases: 8. Germline V gives CDR1 SGHKS, CDR2 YYEKEE (reference sequence). The CDR3 sequence: CASSTGGRDTGELFF. The sequenced part of the CDR3 DNA is TGTGCCAGCAGCACGGGGGGTCGGGATACCGGGGAG.

A word on this clone: The read terminates 3 residues ahead of where the CDR3 ends, so the germline J gene completes it. The chain employs TRBV7-6 and TRBJ2-2, with 11 bases matching TRBD1. The CDR3 is 14 amino acids. CDR1 and CDR2 from the germline V gene are SGHVS and FNYEAQ. Germline trimming cut 5 bases from V and 6 bases from J; bases unmatched to any gene: 2. The DNA read from the CDR3 is TGTGCCAGCAGCCGGGACAGGGGGGCCGGGGAG. Amino acids: CASSRDRGAGE. The CDR3 in its entirety is CASSRDRGAGELFF.

With respect to this clone: The read gets to within 3 residues of the CDR3 end, and the germline J gene fills in the rest. The chain carries TRBV2 and TRBJ2-5, with 8 bases matching TRBD1. The CDR3 runs to 16 residues. V lost 2 bases and J lost 0; bases outside the gene matches: 5. From germline, CDR1 is SNHLY and CDR2 FYNNEI. The DNA read from the CDR3 is TGTGCCAGCAGTGAAAGGACAGGGAGGTACCAAGAGACC. Translation: CASSERTGRYQET. In full, the CDR3 reads CASSERTGRYQETQYF. The full variable domain, in which reference TRBV2 and TRBJ2-5 provide the parts outside the CDR3, is EPEVTQTPSHQVTQMGQEVILRCVPISNHLYFYWYRQILGQKVEFLVSFYNNEISEKSEIFDDQFSVERPDGSNFTLKIRSTKLEDSAMYFCASSERTGRYQETQYFGPGTRLLVL.

To note about this clone: The CDR3 is cut off 3 residues early in the read; its end comes from the germline J gene. The J gene is TRBJ2-1, the V gene TRBV11-2; 9 nucleotides agree with TRBD1. The CDR3 spans 14 residues. J gave up 5 bases and V 5 bases, and 4 bases lay outside the gene matches. Germline V gene lookup returns CDR1 SGHAT and CDR2 FQNNGV. The CDR3 bases that were read are TGTGCCAGCAGCACCTGGACAGGGGACAATGAG. Protein: CASSTWTGDNE. The entire CDR3 sequence reads CASSTWTGDNEQFF.

Comment on this clone: The read terminates 3 residues ahead of where the CDR3 ends, so the germline J gene completes it. V and J are TRBV5-6 and TRBJ1-1; tentatively, D is TRBD1 (5 bases). The ends were cut back, 4 bases at V and 5 bases at J, with 18 bases in the middle. The length of the CDR3 is 15 residues. Germline V gene sequence: CDR1 SGHDT, CDR2 YYEEEE. CDR3 amino acids: CASSLPQGWRTEAFF. The CDR3 bases that were read are TGTGCCAGCAGCCTGCCCCAGGGATGGCGGACTGAA.

As to this clone: The CDR3 end lies 3 residues beyond the end of the read and is filled in from the germline J gene. J is TRBJ1-3 and V is TRBV20-1, with D unresolved. The CDR3 contains 13 residues. The germline V gene encodes CDR1 DFQATT and CDR2 SNEGSKA (reference sequence). V was shortened by 8 bases and J by 0 bases, with 11 bases between the two germline ends. The sequenced part of the CDR3 DNA is TGCAGTTGCGGGGAGGCCTCTGGAAACACC. Its protein is CSCGEASGNT. The entire CDR3 protein is CSCGEASGNTIYF.

A remark on this clone: The read gets to within 3 residues of the CDR3 end, and the germline J gene fills in the rest. V usage is TRBV10-3 and J usage is TRBJ2-7; D possibly matches TRBD1 or TRBD2 (5 bases each). V was trimmed by 11 bases and J by 4 bases, leaving 21 bases between them. Germline CDR1 is ENHRY and CDR2 is SYGVKD. The CDR3 contains 14 residues. CDR3 DNA (partial): TGTGCCTCCAAAGAACACCCCGAGGGGTACGAG. Amino acids: CASKEHPEGYE. The CDR3 in full is CASKEHPEGYEQYF.

A remark on this clone: The read terminates 3 residues before the CDR3 end, so the remaining end is supplied by the germline J gene. The chain links TRBV4-2 to TRBJ2-5; 10 bases fit TRBD2. J was trimmed by 6 bases and V by 0 bases; bases with no gene match: 10. Germline V gene lookup returns CDR1 LGHNA and CDR2 YNFKEQ. The CDR3 runs to 17 residues. The CDR3 protein is CASSQEGSSGGAKTQYF. CDR3 bases read: TGTGCCAGCAGCCAAGAAGGCTCGAGCGGGGGGGCGAAGACC.

Note on this clone: The read falls 3 residues short of the CDR3 end, and the missing part is taken from the germline J gene. The chain joins TRBV20-1 to TRBJ2-3; D remains unclear. The CDR3 has 11 residues. Trimming removed 1 base from V and 4 bases from J, with 3 bases in between. Looked up from germline, CDR1 is DFQATT and CDR2 is SNEGSKA (reference sequence). CDR3 DNA (partial): TGCAGTGCTAGAGCGTCAGATACG. Its translation is CSARASDT. In full, the CDR3 reads CSARASDTQYF.

With respect to this clone: The read comes to an end 3 residues before the CDR3 does, leaving the germline J gene to fill in the end. This rearrangement joins TRBV2 to TRBJ1-5; TRBD1 might be the D (6 bases). V lost 5 bases, J lost 7 bases, and 12 bases lay in between. Germline V gives CDR1 SNHLY, CDR2 FYNNEI. This CDR3 region has 13 residues. The CDR3 is CASSTGSGQPQHF. The covered CDR3 bases are TGTGCCAGCAGTACAGGGTCAGGACAGCCC.

As for this clone: The read ends 3 residues shy of where the CDR3 ends; the end is completed using the germline J gene. J is TRBJ1-4 and V is TRBV7-6; 9 nucleotides match TRBD1. V lost 3 bases and J lost 7; bases outside the gene matches: 3. CDR3 length: 14 residues. CDR1 and CDR2 (germline): SGHVS, FNYEAQ. The CDR3 DNA, read in part, is TGTGCCAGCAGCTTGCGGACAGGGGTTGAAAAA. Protein: CASSLRTGVEK. The CDR3 as a whole reads CASSLRTGVEKLFF.